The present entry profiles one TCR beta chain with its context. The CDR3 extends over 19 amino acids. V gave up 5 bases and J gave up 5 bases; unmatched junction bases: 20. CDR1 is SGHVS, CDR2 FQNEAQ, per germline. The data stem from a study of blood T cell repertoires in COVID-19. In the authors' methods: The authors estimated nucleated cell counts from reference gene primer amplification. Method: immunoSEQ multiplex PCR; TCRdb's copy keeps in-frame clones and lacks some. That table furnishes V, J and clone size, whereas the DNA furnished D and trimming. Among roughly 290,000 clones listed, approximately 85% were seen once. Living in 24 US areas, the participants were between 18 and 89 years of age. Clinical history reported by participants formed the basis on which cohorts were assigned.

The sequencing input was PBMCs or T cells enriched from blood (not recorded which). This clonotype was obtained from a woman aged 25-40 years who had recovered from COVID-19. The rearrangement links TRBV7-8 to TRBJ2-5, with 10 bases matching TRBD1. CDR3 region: CASSPQWSRRDRGFETQYF. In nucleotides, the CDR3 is TGTGCCAGCAGCCCCCAATGGAGTCGAAGGGACAGGGGATTCGAGACCCAGTACTTC.